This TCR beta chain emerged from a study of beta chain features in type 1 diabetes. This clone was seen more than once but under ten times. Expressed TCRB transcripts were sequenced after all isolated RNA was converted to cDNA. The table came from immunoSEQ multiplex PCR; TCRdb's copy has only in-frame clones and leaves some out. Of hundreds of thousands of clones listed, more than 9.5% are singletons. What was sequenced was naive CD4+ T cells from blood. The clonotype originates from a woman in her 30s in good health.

The CDR3: CASRTGSNYEQYF. The CDR3, as DNA: TGTGCCAGCAGAACCGGGTCGAACTACGAGCAGTACTTC. The V call is TRBV28, the J call TRBJ2-7; D is unclear. V was pared by 6 bases and J by 3 bases, with 12 bases between. From germline, CDR1 is MDHEN and CDR2 SYDVKM. This CDR3 is 13 amino acids long.